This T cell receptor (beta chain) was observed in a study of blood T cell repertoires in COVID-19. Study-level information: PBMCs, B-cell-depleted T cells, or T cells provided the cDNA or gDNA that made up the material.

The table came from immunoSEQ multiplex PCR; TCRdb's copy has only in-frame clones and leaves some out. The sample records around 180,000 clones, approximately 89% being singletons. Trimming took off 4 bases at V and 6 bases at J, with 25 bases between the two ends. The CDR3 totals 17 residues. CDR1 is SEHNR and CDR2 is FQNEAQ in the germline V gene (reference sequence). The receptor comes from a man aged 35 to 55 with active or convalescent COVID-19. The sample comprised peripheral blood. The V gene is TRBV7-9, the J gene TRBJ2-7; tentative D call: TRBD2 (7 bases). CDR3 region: CASSSTLGGASPFEQYF. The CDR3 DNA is TGTGCCAGCAGCTCGACGTTGGGGGGGGCTTCTCCCTTCGAGCAGTACTTC.